A single sample gave rise to the 19 T cell receptor delta chains below, sequenced in a study of gamma-delta chains in newborns, infants, children. TCRdb called clones anew from the reads with CATT. The sample comprises about 9,000 delta-chain clones, 3% to 4% of which are singletons, and approximately 15% rests with the top ten. Material: blood. All receptors come from a child who was a newborn, infant or young child, either healthy, febrile or measles-vaccinated (not recorded which).

In this sample, this clone is medium-sized (0.01 to 0.1%). The J gene is TRDJ1, the V gene TRDV2; perhaps TRDD3 as D (6 bases). Germline V lookup: CDR1 GEAIGNYY, CDR2 EKD. V was pared by 2 bases and J by 2 bases, with 8 bases between. CDR3 length equals 13 residues. The CDR3 DNA reads as TGTGCCTGTGACATGTGGGGGACCGATAAACTCATCTTT. Encoded protein: CACDMWGTDKLIF.

In this sample, this clone turned up a few times. The chain combines TRDV2 with TRDJ1; 9 nucleotides agree with TRDD3. Trimming took 3 bases from V and 2 from J; bases not matched to a gene: 9. Looked up from germline, CDR1 is GEAIGNYY and CDR2 is EKD. CDR3 size: 16 residues. The CDR3 loop is CACDAMGDKGTDKLIF. The CDR3 DNA sequence: TGTGCCTGTGACGCGATGGGGGATAAGGGGACCGATAAACTCATCTTT.

In the case of this clone: Possible read error: a much larger clone is one base away. The DNA of the CDR3 is TGTGCCTGTGACGCCCTGGGGGATACGATGAGCTCCTGGGACACCCGACAGATGTTTTTC. This codes for CACDALGDTMSSWDTRQMFF. The chain carries TRDV2 and TRDJ3; 12 bases are a match to TRDD3. CDR1 and CDR2 from the germline V gene are GEAIGNYY and EKD. V was pared by 3 bases and J by 0 bases, with 8 bases of the junction left unmatched. CDR3 length: 20 amino acids.

This clone is judged medium-sized. The CDR3 region has the DNA TGTGCCTGTGACACCGTGTCCATACTGGGGGATACGGCCACCGATAAACTCATCTTT. Amino acid sequence: CACDTVSILGDTATDKLIF. J is TRDJ1 and V is TRDV2; 13 bases fit TRDD3. This CDR3 region has 19 residues. The germline CDR1 and CDR2 sequences are GEAIGNYY and EKD. J gave up 1 base and V 0 bases, and 10 bases lay outside the gene matches.

Note on this clone: At one end the junction does not follow the germline gene, possibly because of a read error. Other DNA sequences in this specimen translate into the identical CDR3. The V gene is TRDV2, the J gene TRDJ1; TRDD3 matches 10 bases. This CDR3 region has 16 residues. Germline lookup yields CDR1 GEAIGNYY and CDR2 EKD. CDR3: CACDLLGDVRTDKLIF. CDR3 nucleotides: TGTGCCTGTGACCTACTGGGGGATGTTCGGACCGATAAACTCATCTTC.

By sample fraction, this clone is medium-sized. The V gene is TRDV2, the J gene TRDJ3; TRDD3 matches 8 bases. Germline V lookup: CDR1 GEAIGNYY, CDR2 EKD. This CDR3 is 17 amino acids long. V shed 3 bases and J 2 bases; nucleotides not matched to a gene: 5. The CDR3 bases are TGTGCCTGTGACGCTACTGGGGGCACCTGGGACACCCGACAGATGTTTTTC. Translation gives CACDATGGTWDTRQMFF.

This clone was detected a few times. A much larger clone lies one base from this, so it may be a read error. The same CDR3 also results from other DNA sequences found in this sample. The gene calls are TRDV2 and TRDJ3, with 10 bases identical to TRDD3. Germline loops: CDR1 GEAIGNYY, CDR2 EKD. CDR3 length equals 18 residues. The CDR3: CACDTGGYRSWDTRQMFF. The CDR3 coding sequence is TGTGCCTGTGACACTGGGGGATACCGGTCCTGGGACACCCGGCAGATGTTTTTC.

This clone was counted at least ten times. The chain carries TRDV2 and TRDJ3, with 7 bases matching TRDD3. CDR3 length: 16 residues. Germline CDR1 reads GEAIGNYY; CDR2 reads EKD. J was trimmed by 2 bases and V by 0 bases; bases with no gene match: 0. CDR3 coding DNA: TGTGCCTGTGACACCGGGATACCCTGGGACACCCGACAGATGTTTTTC. Translating gives CACDTGIPWDTRQMFF.

Worth noting for this clone: One end of the junction is discordant with germline, which a read error may explain. V gene TRDV2 combines with J gene TRDJ3; 9 bases map to TRDD3. The CDR3 sequence is 18 residues long. The V gene's germline CDR1 is GEAIGNYY and CDR2 EKD. CDR3: CACDTVGIRSWDARQMFF. CDR3 sequence (DNA): TGTGCCTGTGACACCGTGGGGATACGCTCCTGGGACGCCCGACAGATGTTTTTC.

The chain employs TRDV3 and TRDJ1; TRDD3 matches at 11 bases. CDR3 length equals 17 residues. Trimming removed 4 bases from V and 0 bases from J; junction bases left unmatched: 13. The germline V gene has CDR1 TVYSNPD and CDR2 GDNSRS (reference sequence). This CDR3 is CASSSWGIPSYTDKLIF. In nucleotides, the CDR3 is TGTGCCTCCTCCAGCTGGGGGATACCCTCGTACACCGATAAACTCATCTTT.

This clone was counted at least ten times. This is likely an artifact of a read error, given a far larger clone one base away. Other DNA sequences in this sample translate to the same CDR3. The V call is TRDV2, the J call TRDJ1, with TRDD3 matching over 7 bases. Germline V gene lookup returns CDR1 GEAIGNYY and CDR2 EKD. This CDR3 contains 13 residues. CDR3 in DNA: TGTGCCTGTGGCACCTGGGGGACCGATAAACTCATCTTT. Residues: CACGTWGTDKLIF.

Concerning this clone itself: TCRdb lists a protein that is different at residue 13 from the translated DNA; the protein given here uses the DNA translation. For the CDR3, the DNA is TGTGCCTGTGACACCCTGGTGGGGGATACGCCAGCACGACTCTTCTTT. Translation gives CACDTLVGDTPARLFF. The V call is TRDV2, the J call TRDJ2; TRDD3 aligns across 11 bases. Germline loops: CDR1 GEAIGNYY, CDR2 EKD. The CDR3 loop spans 16 amino acids.

This clone occurred a few times. One base away lies a much larger clone, so this may be a sequencing read error. The J gene is TRDJ3, the V gene TRDV2, with D maybe TRDD3 (5 bases). Germline V gives CDR1 GEAIGNYY, CDR2 EKD. The CDR3 is 17 amino acids. The CDR3 bases are TGTGCCTGTGGCACCGCTGGGAGCTCCTGGGACACCCGACAGATGTTTTTC. Translation: CACGTAGSSWDTRQMFF.

For this clone: A junction end diverges from the germline sequence, so it may reflect a read error. J is TRDJ1 and V is TRDV2; 11 nucleotides line up with TRDD3. The CDR3 loop spans 15 amino acids. Germline CDR1 GEAIGNYY, CDR2 EKD. The CDR3 loop reads CARDTGGGYADKLIF. CDR3 sequence (DNA): TGTGCCCGTGACACCGGTGGGGGATACGCCGATAAACTCATCTTT.

This clone is medium-sized by share. Other nucleotide sequences in the sample specify the same CDR3. This chain links TRDV2 with TRDJ3; TRDD3 aligns across 12 bases. The ends lost 3 bases at V and 0 bases at J; junction bases unmatched: 5. This CDR3 spans 19 amino acids. Germline V CDR1 and CDR2: GEAIGNYY, EKD. DNA of the CDR3: TGTGCCTGTGACGTACTGGGGGATACAGGCTCCTGGGACACCCGACAGATGTTTTTC. Amino acid sequence: CACDVLGDTGSWDTRQMFF.

This clone ranks as medium-sized. Other DNA sequences from this sample encode an identical CDR3 as well. This chain links TRDV2 with TRDJ3; the match to TRDD3 covers 12 bases. The CDR3 is made up of 19 amino acids. The germline gives CDR1 GEAIGNYY, CDR2 EKD. V was pared by 2 bases and J by 0 bases, with 4 bases of the junction left unmatched. The CDR3 loop is CACDILGDTSSWDTRQMFF. The CDR3 DNA is TGTGCCTGTGACATACTGGGGGATACCAGCTCCTGGGACACCCGACAGATGTTTTTC.

Turning to this clone: The protein TCRdb lists belongs to a much larger clone and differs from this DNA's translation at residue 8, which points to a read error; the protein shown is made from the DNA. This chain uses TRDV2 with TRDJ3; D call uncertain. The CDR3 loop spans 16 amino acids. With 0 bases removed from V and 2 bases from J, the gap between germline ends came to 7 bases. Per the germline V gene, CDR1 is GEAIGNYY and CDR2 is EKD. This CDR3 reads CACDTVGPWDTRQMFF. In DNA, the CDR3 is TGTGCCTGTGACACCGTGGGCCCCTGGGACACCCGACAGATGTTTTTC.

V is TRDV2 and J is TRDJ3; 11 positions agree with TRDD3. The length of the CDR3 is 22 residues. Germline CDR1 and CDR2: GEAIGNYY and EKD. Germline trimming cut 1 base from V and 0 bases from J; bases unmatched to any gene: 13. CDR3 bases: TGTGCCTGTGACACGTTGGGACTGGGGGATAAAAGGAGCTCCTGGGACACCCGACAGATGTTTTTC. This translates into CACDTLGLGDKRSSWDTRQMFF.

This clone was detected only a few times. Being one base from a much bigger clone, this may be a read error. This chain connects TRDV2 to TRDJ3, with D possibly TRDD3 on 6 matching bases. Germline V gene sequence: CDR1 GEAIGNYY, CDR2 EKD. The length of the CDR3 is 15 residues. The V end was cut by 4 bases, the J end by 2 bases, with 8 bases between. For the CDR3, the DNA is TGTGCCTGTGATACTGGGCCCTGGGACACCCGACAGATGTTTTTC. As protein: CACDTGPWDTRQMFF.